This T cell receptor beta chain was observed in a study of cytomegalovirus exposure and HLA in healthy donors. Regarding the study as a whole: A few V segments could not be told apart, such as TRBV6-2 and TRBV6-3, and were left out.

For this clone: Antigen specificity is unknown.

This PCR relied on a set of 60 Vbeta primers and 13 Jbeta primers. The repertoire was sequenced with immunoSEQ multiplex PCR; TCRdb's copy has only in-frame clones and lacks some. Of fewer than 120,000 clones in the sample, around 80% were seen once. V lost 5 bases to trimming and J lost 3 bases; unmatched junction nucleotides: 13. The germline V gene encodes CDR1 SGHNT and CDR2 YENEEA. The CDR3 is made up of 16 amino acids. Sample: PBMCs. The V call is TRBV11-3, the J call TRBJ2-7; TRBD1 matches 7 bases. This clonotype originated in a woman aged 60-75 years in good health and CMV-seropositive. CDR3 bases: TGTGCCAGCAGCAAAGATTCACAGGGGAGAGTCTACGAGCAGTACTTC. Its translation is CASSKDSQGRVYEQYF.